This T cell receptor (beta chain) was identified during a study of CD8 T cells in ankylosing spondylitis (dated by TCRdb to about 2017). With respect to the entire study: The study set out to find disease-linked TCR variants by profiling T cell receptor beta repertoires in ankylosing spondylitis patients and healthy donors. In total, the full study cohort was made up of 110 or so healthy donors and roughly 27 ankylosing spondylitis patients. Peripheral blood was sampled, and synovial fluid was additionally collected from ankylosing spondylitis patients.

Study-wide findings and limitations: A TCR beta motif of seven or eight highly homologous amino acid variants appeared characteristic of blood from ankylosing spondylitis patients. Some TCR beta motif variants had previously been reported in synovial fluid and blood of reactive arthritis patients, which suggested common disease-initiation mechanisms. According to the report, matched synovial fluid samples from ankylosing spondylitis patients were significantly enriched for the disease-linked clones. A CD8+ phenotype was shown by the disease-linked clones, which were found at relatively low frequencies in peripheral blood.

Sequenced using an Illumina HiSeq 2500. Quantitative 5'-RACE with molecular barcodes was used to prepare TCR beta libraries. On the authors' methods: A new computational method, built on a probabilistic model of VDJ rearrangement, was used to identify disease-linked TCR variants. TCRdb took the public reads, trimmed them with fastp at Q25, ran MiXCR for clone calling and kept in-frame beta chains. Each CDR3 protein appears once, grouped with its most common genes and DNA. The V and J calls were determined by TCRdb, not by the authors. Present in this sample are approximately 300,000 distinct CDR3 sequences, around 8% of which were seen just once. Roughly 15% of the sample belongs to the ten largest clones. From the cysteine up to the phenylalanine, the CDR3 has a length of 16 residues. Only the CDR3 DNA stays, 48 bases, in frame from base 1. V trim: 2 bases; J trim: 6 bases; unmatched bases: 3. For CDR1 and CDR2, the germline V gene lists MGHDK and SYGVNS.

Details on this clonotype: This clone's antigen is unknown. No much larger clone exists at a distance of one base, and base qualities are not known.

The TCR originated in a male donor with ankylosing spondylitis. Material: blood, either unsorted or a sorted T cell fraction (not recorded which). The V and J segments used are TRBV25-1 and TRBJ2-1, with 14 bases in between that match TRBD2. Read as DNA, the sequence is TGTGCCAGCAGTGAACCCGGACTAGCGGGAGGCAATGAGCAGTTCTTC. Its protein is CASSEPGLAGGNEQFF.